A selection of T cell receptor beta chains follows, all from one sample in a study of CD8 T cells in ankylosing spondylitis. TCRdb reprocessed the 5' RACE reads via MiXCR and lists one record per CDR3 protein. The sample consists of some 130,000 distinct CDR3 sequences, approximately 7.4% of them appearing once. Sequencing used blood, either unsorted or a sorted T cell fraction (not recorded which). All receptors derive from a female donor with ankylosing spondylitis or in good health (not recorded which). The CDR3 runs from the conserved cysteine through the conserved F or W. Each record gives: D gene, V gene, clone size, J gene, CDR3 DNA, CDR3 protein. D genes are given only for firm matches. Only part of the rows carry a size: once, few, many, or a class if the clone is expanded.

D: TRBD2; V: TRBV5-1; size: many; J: TRBJ2-3; DNA: TGCGCCAGCAGCTTGGCAGGGACTAGGACCGATACGCAGTATTTT; CDR3: CASSLAGTRTDTQYF
D: -; V: TRBV28; size: many; J: TRBJ2-1; DNA: TGTGCCAGCAGGGAGTATTCGGGGGGCTTGCGACAGTTCTTC; CDR3: CASREYSGGLRQFF
D: -; V: TRBV6-1; size: many; J: TRBJ1-4; DNA: TGTGCCAGTTCACAAGTAGGGGGGAATGAAAAACTGTTTTTT; CDR3: CASSQVGGNEKLFF
D: -; V: TRBV14; size: many; J: TRBJ2-2; DNA: TGTGCCAGCAGCCATGTCTCGCGCAGGGTAAAAGGCGGGGAGCTGTTTTTT; CDR3: CASSHVSRRVKGGELFF
D: -; V: TRBV11-2; size: many; J: TRBJ2-4; DNA: TGTGCCTCGAGTAGGTCGGACATTCAGTACTTC; CDR3: CASSRSDIQYF
D: TRBD1; V: TRBV12-3/TRBV12-4; size: many; J: TRBJ2-5; DNA: TGTGCCAGCAGCCGAGGGACAGGGGGCTTGGAGACCCAGTACTTC; CDR3: CASSRGTGGLETQYF
D: -; V: TRBV5-1; size: many; J: TRBJ1-5; DNA: TGCGCCAGCAGCTTGGAGAGTAGCAATCAGCCCCAGCATTTT; CDR3: CASSLESSNQPQHF
D: -; V: TRBV28; size: many; J: TRBJ2-2; DNA: TGTGCCAGCAGTTATCTGGGGCGGGACACCGGGGAGCTGTTTTTT; CDR3: CASSYLGRDTGELFF
D: TRBD2; V: TRBV3-1; size: many; J: TRBJ2-1; DNA: TGTGCCAGCAAATATAGCGGGGGAAGAAATGAGCAGTTCTTC; CDR3: CASKYSGGRNEQFF
D: -; V: TRBV29-1; size: many; J: TRBJ2-5; DNA: TGCAGCGTTGACGTGGACGCCTCTTTCACTCTACCCTACTTC; CDR3: CSVDVDASFTLPYF
D: -; V: TRBV6-5; size: -; J: TRBJ1-1; DNA: TGTGCCGGCACGGAGATAGACACTGAAGCTTTCTTT; CDR3: CAGTEIDTEAFF
D: TRBD2; V: TRBV28; size: many; J: TRBJ2-1; DNA: TGTGCCAGCAGCCGGGGAGGGTATCGGTTGACGGGGAACAATGAGCAGTTCTTC; CDR3: CASSRGGYRLTGNNEQFF
D: TRBD2; V: TRBV20-1; size: many; J: TRBJ2-3; DNA: TGCAGTCCCTTGGGTAGCGGGGGGCCGGATACGCAGTATTTT; CDR3: CSPLGSGGPDTQYF
D: -; V: TRBV27; size: many; J: TRBJ1-2; DNA: TGTGCCAGCAGTTTGGGCAGGGCATATGATGGCTACACCTTC; CDR3: CASSLGRAYDGYTF
D: -; V: TRBV6-6; size: many; J: TRBJ2-5; DNA: TGTGCCAGCAGCGAGTACCAAGAGACCCAGTACTTC; CDR3: CASSEYQETQYF
D: -; V: TRBV5-1; size: many; J: TRBJ2-1; DNA: TGCGCCAGCAGCTTCATTTCCACCAGTGAGCAGTTCTTC; CDR3: CASSFISTSEQFF
D: -; V: TRBV6-4; size: many; J: TRBJ2-3; DNA: TGTGCCAGCGCAGGGGAAAGCACAGATACGCAGTATTTT; CDR3: CASAGESTDTQYF
D: -; V: TRBV4-3; size: few; J: TRBJ1-1; DNA: TGCGCCAGCAGCCAAGAAAGACTTATGAACACTGAAGCTTTCTTT; CDR3: CASSQERLMNTEAFF
D: -; V: TRBV29-1; size: many; J: TRBJ1-1; DNA: TGCAGCGTTGCGGTCCTTTCGGGTAACGCTGAAGCTTTCTTT; CDR3: CSVAVLSGNAEAFF
D: -; V: TRBV20-1; size: many; J: TRBJ1-2; DNA: TGCAGTGCTAGCCCCAGCGAGGGGTTGGACTATGGCTACACCTTC; CDR3: CSASPSEGLDYGYTF
D: -; V: TRBV29-1; size: many; J: TRBJ1-1; DNA: TGCAGCGTTGAAGAGGGAGTCCGCACTGAAGCTTTCTTT; CDR3: CSVEEGVRTEAFF
D: TRBD1; V: TRBV30; size: many; J: TRBJ2-7; DNA: TGTGCCTGGAGTGTACGTCACAGGGGAACCTACGAGCAGTACTTC; CDR3: CAWSVRHRGTYEQYF
D: -; V: TRBV5-6; size: many; J: TRBJ1-2; DNA: TGTGCCAGCAGCCTGACAACCCACGGCTACACCTTC; CDR3: CASSLTTHGYTF
D: -; V: TRBV29-1; size: many; J: TRBJ2-5; DNA: TGCAGCGTTGTACAGGGCGGGGAAGAGACCCAGTACTTC; CDR3: CSVVQGGEETQYF
D: TRBD1; V: TRBV9; size: many; J: TRBJ1-6; DNA: TGTGCCAGCAGCCGGACAGGGGTCTTTTCACCCCTCCACTTT; CDR3: CASSRTGVFSPLHF
D: -; V: TRBV12-3/TRBV12-4; size: many; J: TRBJ1-2; DNA: TGTGCCAGCAGTTTGCTTGGGGGCGACTATGGCTACACCTTC; CDR3: CASSLLGGDYGYTF
D: -; V: TRBV20-1; size: -; J: TRBJ1-2; DNA: TGCAGTGCTAGAAAGCCGACCCGAATGGGCTACACCTTC; CDR3: CSARKPTRMGYTF
D: TRBD2; V: TRBV27; size: many; J: TRBJ2-1; DNA: TGTGCCAGCAGTTTATCGGGGCGGGGGGCCCAAAATGAGCAGTTCTTC; CDR3: CASSLSGRGAQNEQFF
D: -; V: TRBV4-1; size: many; J: TRBJ2-7; DNA: TGCGCCAGCAGCCATAGGGACGGATACGAGCAGTACTTC; CDR3: CASSHRDGYEQYF
D: -; V: TRBV7-2; size: -; J: TRBJ2-5; DNA: TGTGCCAGCAGCCCTCACAACAGACAAGAGACCCAGTACTTC; CDR3: CASSPHNRQETQYF
D: -; V: TRBV7-2; size: few; J: TRBJ2-3; DNA: TGTGCCAGGGGGGGGCCTCCTCGAGATACGCAGTATTTT; CDR3: CARGGPPRDTQYF
D: TRBD1; V: TRBV12-3/TRBV12-4; size: many; J: TRBJ2-1; DNA: TGTGCCAGCACCATTGGACAGGGTGAGCAGTTCTTC; CDR3: CASTIGQGEQFF
D: TRBD1; V: TRBV3-1; size: many; J: TRBJ2-1; DNA: TGTGCCAGCAGCCAGCCTGGACAGGGACCCCCCTACAATGAGCAGTTCTTC; CDR3: CASSQPGQGPPYNEQFF
D: -; V: TRBV7-8; size: many; J: TRBJ1-5; DNA: TGTGCCAGCAGCAAAAGATGGACGGGGAGCAATCAGCCCCAGCATTTT; CDR3: CASSKRWTGSNQPQHF
D: -; V: TRBV7-3; size: many; J: TRBJ2-2; DNA: TGTGCCAGCAGCAAAGGAGGTTTCGACACCGGGGAGCTGTTTTTT; CDR3: CASSKGGFDTGELFF
D: -; V: TRBV6-1; size: -; J: TRBJ2-3; DNA: TGTGCCAGCAGTGAAGGGGTGGGGGCGACGGCAGATACGCAGTATTTT; CDR3: CASSEGVGATADTQYF
D: -; V: TRBV30; size: many; J: TRBJ1-4; DNA: TGTGCCTGGAGTGGGTACCAGCTTAATGAAAAACTGTTTTTT; CDR3: CAWSGYQLNEKLFF
D: -; V: TRBV6-2/TRBV6-3; size: many; J: TRBJ1-1; DNA: TGTGCCAGCAGTTACGCCAGGACCGGTCTTAACACTGAAGCTTTCTTT; CDR3: CASSYARTGLNTEAFF
D: -; V: TRBV12-3/TRBV12-4; size: many; J: TRBJ1-6; DNA: TGTGCCAGCAGACCTGGACAGAATTCACCCCTCCACTTT; CDR3: CASRPGQNSPLHF
D: -; V: TRBV3-1; size: few; J: TRBJ1-6; DNA: TGTGCCAGCAGCCTGAGCCTGGGCAGGGGCCGTTCACCCCTCCACTTT; CDR3: CASSLSLGRGRSPLHF
D: -; V: TRBV18; size: many; J: TRBJ1-4; DNA: TGTGCCAGCTCACCAGATGACGGGAATGAAAAACTGTTTTTT; CDR3: CASSPDDGNEKLFF
D: -; V: TRBV6-1; size: many; J: TRBJ2-3; DNA: TGTGCCAGCAGGGACAGCCTCCGCCCAGATACGCAGTATTTT; CDR3: CASRDSLRPDTQYF
D: -; V: TRBV20-1; size: -; J: TRBJ1-1; DNA: TGCAGTGCTACTGGACTCCTAGTAAACACTGAAGCTTTCTTT; CDR3: CSATGLLVNTEAFF
D: -; V: TRBV9; size: many; J: TRBJ2-2; DNA: TGTGCCAGCAGTCACGGGCCTGGGGTCACCGGGGAGCTGTTTTTT; CDR3: CASSHGPGVTGELFF
D: TRBD1; V: TRBV5-1; size: many; J: TRBJ1-1; DNA: TGCGCCAGCAGCCACAGACCGACAGGGGGCCAGACTGAAGCTTTCTTT; CDR3: CASSHRPTGGQTEAFF
D: -; V: TRBV2; size: many; J: TRBJ1-1; DNA: TGTGCCAGCAGTGAGACTCCGGACACTGAAGCTTTCTTT; CDR3: CASSETPDTEAFF
D: -; V: TRBV7-9; size: few; J: TRBJ1-2; DNA: TGTGCCAGCAGCTGGACACCGAATGGTGGCTACACCTTC; CDR3: CASSWTPNGGYTF
D: -; V: TRBV29-1; size: many; J: TRBJ2-1; DNA: TGCAGCGCTGCGGACCCGTACCAGGGGGGGCAGTTCTTC; CDR3: CSAADPYQGGQFF
D: -; V: TRBV9; size: many; J: TRBJ1-2; DNA: TGTGCCAGCAGCGTTTACAGGGATAACTATGGCTACACCTTC; CDR3: CASSVYRDNYGYTF
D: -; V: TRBV28; size: -; J: TRBJ2-1; DNA: TGTGCCAGCAGTTTCCCACCCCCGGGACTGGACTACAATGAGCAGTTCTTC; CDR3: CASSFPPPGLDYNEQFF
D: TRBD2; V: TRBV10-3; size: many; J: TRBJ2-3; DNA: TGTGCCACAGGACTAGCGGGGGCCCGCACAGATACGCAGTATTTT; CDR3: CATGLAGARTDTQYF
D: -; V: TRBV3-1; size: many; J: TRBJ1-1; DNA: TGTGCCAGCAGCCAAGGGGCGGGAACTGAAGCTTTCTTT; CDR3: CASSQGAGTEAFF
D: -; V: TRBV7-9; size: few; J: TRBJ1-3; DNA: TGTGCCAGCAGCTTAGAGGGGGGGACTGGAAACACCATATATTTT; CDR3: CASSLEGGTGNTIYF
D: TRBD1; V: TRBV5-1; size: many; J: TRBJ2-6; DNA: TGCGCCAGCAGCTTGTCCCCGGGACAGGGGCCCTCTGGGGCCAACGTCCTGACTTTC; CDR3: CASSLSPGQGPSGANVLTF
D: -; V: TRBV3-1; size: -; J: TRBJ2-5; DNA: TGTGCCAGCAGCCAAGACGAGACCCAGTACTTC; CDR3: CASSQDETQYF